The 11 T cell receptor beta chains below all came from one sample that was sequenced in a study of memory CD4+ T cells and cytomegalovirus serostatus. The sort gate was single viable CD3+CD4+CD8-CD45RO+ cells for memory CD4+ T cells. Generated by immunoSEQ multiplex PCR, the TCRdb table keeps only in-frame clones and is missing some. The table has approximately 46,000 clones, 60% to 80% seen once. Sequenced input: memory CD4+ T cells from blood. The receptors derive from an adult in good health and CMV-seronegative.

The V and J genes are TRBV18 and TRBJ2-1; D may correspond to TRBD1 or TRBD2 (5 bases each). The V gene's germline CDR1 is KGHSH and CDR2 LQKENI. The CDR3 is made up of 16 amino acids. V lost 0 bases and J lost 7, with 16 bases in between. Here the CDR3 reads CASSPPSGAGLNEQFF. The CDR3 region has the DNA TGTGCCAGCTCACCACCGTCCGGGGCCGGGTTAAATGAGCAGTTCTTC.

The rearrangement uses TRBV25-1 and TRBJ2-7, with TRBD2 identical over 9 bases. The CDR3 runs to 13 residues. Germline assignment: CDR1 MGHDK and CDR2 SYGVNS. Germline trimming cut 8 bases from V and 5 bases from J; bases unmatched to any gene: 7. CDR3 loop: CASHGSGGDEQYF. The CDR3 DNA is TGTGCCAGCCACGGTAGCGGGGGCGACGAGCAGTACTTC.

This clone was picked up a small number of times. This chain links TRBV9 with TRBJ2-7, with 7 nucleotides matching TRBD1. Germline CDR1 reads SGDLS; CDR2 reads YYNGEE. Unmatched junction bases numbered 9, after V lost 2 bases and J lost 4 bases. The CDR3 is 15 residues long. CDR3 sequence reads: CASSVTTGDSYEQYF. The CDR3 DNA reads as TGTGCCAGCAGCGTCACCACAGGGGATTCTTACGAGCAGTACTTC.

The genes are TRBV29-1 and TRBJ2-3, with TRBD2 matching over 16 bases. The CDR3 is 16 amino acids. V was clipped by 6 bases and J by 3 bases; unmatched bases: 6. Per germline, CDR1 SQVTM and CDR2 ANQGSEA. The CDR3 DNA is TGCAGCGTGGCCGGGACTAGCGGGGGGGCGACAGATACGCAGTATTTT. Amino acids: CSVAGTSGGATDTQYF.

This clone came up once. The chain is built from TRBV4-2 and TRBJ1-4; TRBD1 matches 8 bases. Losses at the gene ends were 1 base for V and 8 bases for J; bases not matched to a gene: 6. Germline V gene sequence: CDR1 LGHNA, CDR2 YNFKEQ. The CDR3 is made up of 15 amino acids. The CDR3 sequence is CASSQGGQGGEKLFF. CDR3 DNA: TGTGCCAGCAGCCAAGGTGGACAGGGAGGAGAAAAACTGTTTTTT.

This chain uses TRBV7-2 with TRBJ2-7; D uncertain. V lost 7 bases to trimming and J lost 0 bases, with 16 bases between them. CDR1 is SGHTA and CDR2 is FQGNSA in the germline V gene. The CDR3 is made up of 15 amino acids. CDR3 loop: CASTHPTPSSYEQYF. The DNA of the CDR3 is TGTGCCAGCACCCACCCGACACCGAGCTCCTACGAGCAGTACTTC.

The table lists this clone with a few counts. V gene TRBV7-8 combines with J gene TRBJ1-2; no reliable D call. V was clipped by 2 bases and J by 4 bases, with 11 bases between them. The germline V gene has CDR1 SGHVS and CDR2 FQNEAQ. This CDR3 spans 14 amino acids. CDR3 sequence reads: CASSLFRRSYGYTF. As DNA, the CDR3 is TGTGCCAGCAGCTTATTCAGGCGTTCCTATGGCTACACCTTC.

This chain connects TRBV4-3 to TRBJ2-3, with TRBD1 as a possible D gene (5 bases). The V gene lost 4 bases and the J gene lost 1 base, with 18 bases spanning the gap. Per the germline V gene, CDR1 is LGHNA and CDR2 is YSLEER. This CDR3 comprises 17 residues. The CDR3 region has the DNA TGCGCCAGCAGCCGATCTCTGGGGCTAGATCGCACAGATACGCAGTATTTT. Its protein product is CASSRSLGLDRTDTQYF.

V gene TRBV5-1 combines with J gene TRBJ2-1, with 12 bases aligning to TRBD1. Unmatched junction bases numbered 4, after V lost 3 bases and J lost 3 bases. CDR1 is SGHRS, CDR2 YFSETQ, per germline. This CDR3 region has 16 residues. CDR3: CASSSGQGAFYNEQFF. The CDR3 bases are TGCGCCAGCAGCTCGGGACAGGGGGCTTTCTACAATGAGCAGTTCTTC.

The chain couples TRBV29-1 to TRBJ2-7; the match to TRBD2 covers 9 bases. Germline V lookup: CDR1 SQVTM, CDR2 ANQGSEA. The V gene end was trimmed by 7 bases and the J gene end by 4 bases; junction bases not matched to a gene: 2. CDR3 size: 11 residues. The CDR3 DNA sequence: TGCAGCGCCGGACTAGCGTACGAGCAGTACTTC. Its protein is CSAGLAYEQYF.

The rearrangement uses TRBV4-3 and TRBJ2-3, with 7 bases that match TRBD1. The germline V gene encodes CDR1 LGHNA and CDR2 YSLEER. The CDR3 runs to 15 residues. The ends lost 3 bases at V and 1 base at J; junction bases unmatched: 4. The CDR3 sequence: CASSQDRLGTDTQYF. CDR3 nucleotide sequence: TGCGCCAGCAGCCAGGACAGGTTGGGCACAGATACGCAGTATTTT.